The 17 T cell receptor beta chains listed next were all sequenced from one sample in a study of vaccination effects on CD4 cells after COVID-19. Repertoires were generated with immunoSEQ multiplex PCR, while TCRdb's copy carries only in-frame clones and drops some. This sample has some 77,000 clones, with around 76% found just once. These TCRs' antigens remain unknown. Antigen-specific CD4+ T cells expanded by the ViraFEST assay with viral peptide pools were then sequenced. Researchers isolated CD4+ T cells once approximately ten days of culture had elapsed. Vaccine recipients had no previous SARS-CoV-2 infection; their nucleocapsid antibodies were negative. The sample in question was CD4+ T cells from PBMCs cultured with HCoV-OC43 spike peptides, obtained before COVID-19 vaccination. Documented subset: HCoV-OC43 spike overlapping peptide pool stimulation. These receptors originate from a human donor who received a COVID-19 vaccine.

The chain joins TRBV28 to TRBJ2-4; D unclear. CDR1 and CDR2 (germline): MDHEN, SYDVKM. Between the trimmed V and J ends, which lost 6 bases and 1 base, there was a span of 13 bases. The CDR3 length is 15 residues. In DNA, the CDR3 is TGTGCCAGCAGCCTGGGTGGCAATGCCAAAAACATTCAGTACTTC. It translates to CASSLGGNAKNIQYF.

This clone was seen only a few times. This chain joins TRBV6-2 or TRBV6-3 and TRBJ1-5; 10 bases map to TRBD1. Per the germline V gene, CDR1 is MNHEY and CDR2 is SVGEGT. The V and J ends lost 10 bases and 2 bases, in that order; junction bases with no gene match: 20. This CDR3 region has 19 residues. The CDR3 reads CATRYTLWDRGTGNQPQHF. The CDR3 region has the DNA TGTGCCACCAGGTACACCCTGTGGGACAGGGGAACTGGCAATCAGCCCCAGCATTTT.

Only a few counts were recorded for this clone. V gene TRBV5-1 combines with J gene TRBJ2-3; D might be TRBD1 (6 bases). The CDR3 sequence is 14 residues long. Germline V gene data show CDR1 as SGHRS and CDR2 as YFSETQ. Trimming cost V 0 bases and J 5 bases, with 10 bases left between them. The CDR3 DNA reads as TGCGCCAGCAGCTTGGGGGGGCCGGTAGATACGCAGTATTTT. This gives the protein CASSLGGPVDTQYF. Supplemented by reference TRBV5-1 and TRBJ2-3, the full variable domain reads KAGVTQTPRYLIKTRGQQVTLSCSPISGHRSVSWYQQTPGQGLQFLFEYFSETQRNKGNFPGRFSGRQFSNSRSEMNVSTLELGDSALYLCASSLGGPVDTQYFGPGTRLTVL.

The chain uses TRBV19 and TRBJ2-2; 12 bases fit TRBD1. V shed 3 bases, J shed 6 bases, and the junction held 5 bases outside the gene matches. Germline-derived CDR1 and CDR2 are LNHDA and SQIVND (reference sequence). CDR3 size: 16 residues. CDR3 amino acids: CASSIPGQGAAGELFF. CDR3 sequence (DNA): TGTGCCAGTAGTATCCCGGGACAGGGGGCGGCCGGGGAGCTGTTTTTT. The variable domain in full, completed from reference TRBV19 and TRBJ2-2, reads DGGITQSPKYLFRKEGQNVTLSCEQNLNHDAMYWYRQDPGQGLRLIYYSQIVNDFQKGDIAEGYSVSREKKESFPLTVTSAQKNPTAFYLCASSIPGQGAAGELFFGEGSRLTVL.

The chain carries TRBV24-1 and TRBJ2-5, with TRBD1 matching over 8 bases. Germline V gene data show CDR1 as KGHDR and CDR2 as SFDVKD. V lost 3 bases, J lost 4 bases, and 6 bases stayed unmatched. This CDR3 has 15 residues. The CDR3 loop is CATSDPRTGSETQYF. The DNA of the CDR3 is TGTGCCACCAGTGATCCCCGGACAGGGTCAGAGACCCAGTACTTC.

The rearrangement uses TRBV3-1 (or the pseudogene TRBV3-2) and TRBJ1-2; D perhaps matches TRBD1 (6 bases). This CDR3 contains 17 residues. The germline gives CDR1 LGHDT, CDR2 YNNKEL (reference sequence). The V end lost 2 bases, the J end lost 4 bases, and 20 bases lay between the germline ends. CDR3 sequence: CASSQRGVGGTGYGYTF. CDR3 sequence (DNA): TGTGCCAGCAGCCAAAGGGGAGTGGGGGGCACAGGCTATGGCTACACCTTC.

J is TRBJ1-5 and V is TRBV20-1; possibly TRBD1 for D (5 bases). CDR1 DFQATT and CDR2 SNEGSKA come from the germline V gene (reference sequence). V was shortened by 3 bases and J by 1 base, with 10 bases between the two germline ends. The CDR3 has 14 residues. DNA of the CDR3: TGCAGTGCTAGTCGCCAGGGAAGCAATCAGCCCCAGCATTTT. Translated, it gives CSASRQGSNQPQHF.

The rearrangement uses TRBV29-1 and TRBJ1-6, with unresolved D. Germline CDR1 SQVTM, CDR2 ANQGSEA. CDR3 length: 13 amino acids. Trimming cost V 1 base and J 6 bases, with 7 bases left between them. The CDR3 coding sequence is TGCAGCGTTGAAGTCGGGGTTAATTCACCCCTCCACTTT. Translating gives CSVEVGVNSPLHF.

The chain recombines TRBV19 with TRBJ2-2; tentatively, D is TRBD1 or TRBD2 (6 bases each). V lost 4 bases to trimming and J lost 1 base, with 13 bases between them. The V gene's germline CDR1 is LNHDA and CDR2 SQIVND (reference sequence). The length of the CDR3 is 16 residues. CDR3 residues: CASSNRDLRNTGELFF. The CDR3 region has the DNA TGTGCCAGTAGTAACAGGGACTTAAGGAACACCGGGGAGCTGTTTTTT.

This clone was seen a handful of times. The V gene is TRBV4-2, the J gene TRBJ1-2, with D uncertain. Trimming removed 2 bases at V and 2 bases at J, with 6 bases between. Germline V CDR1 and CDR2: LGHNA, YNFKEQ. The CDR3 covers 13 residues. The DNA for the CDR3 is TGTGCCAGCAGCCAAAAAGGGAACTATGGCTACACCTTC. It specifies CASSQKGNYGYTF.

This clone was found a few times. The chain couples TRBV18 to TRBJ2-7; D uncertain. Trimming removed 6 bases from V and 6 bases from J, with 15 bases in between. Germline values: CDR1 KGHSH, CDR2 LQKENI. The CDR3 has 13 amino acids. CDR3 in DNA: TGTGCCAGCTCTCAAGATCCCGCGGCCGAGCAGTACGTC. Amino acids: CASSQDPAAEQYV.

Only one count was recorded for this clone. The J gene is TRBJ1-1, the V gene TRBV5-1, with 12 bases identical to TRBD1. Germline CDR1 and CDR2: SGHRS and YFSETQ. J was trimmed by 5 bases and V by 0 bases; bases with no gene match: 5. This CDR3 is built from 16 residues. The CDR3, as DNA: TGCGCCAGCAGCTTGGAGGGACAGGGGGCTGGGACTGAAGCTTTCTTT. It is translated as CASSLEGQGAGTEAFF.

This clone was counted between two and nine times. The CDR3 here is CASSPGRGSYNSPLHF. In nucleotides, the CDR3 is TGTGCCAGCAGTCCGGGGAGGGGGTCCTATAATTCACCCCTCCACTTT. J is TRBJ1-6 and V is TRBV2; D might be TRBD1 (6 bases). The germline V gene has CDR1 SNHLY and CDR2 FYNNEI. This CDR3 region has 16 residues. Deletions cut 5 bases from V and 1 base from J, with 12 bases between.

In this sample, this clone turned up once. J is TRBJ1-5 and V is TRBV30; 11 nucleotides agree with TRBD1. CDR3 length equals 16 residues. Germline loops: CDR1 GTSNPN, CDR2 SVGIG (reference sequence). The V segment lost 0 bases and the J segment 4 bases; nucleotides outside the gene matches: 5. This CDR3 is CAWSVGTGGDNQPQHF. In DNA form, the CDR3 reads TGTGCCTGGAGTGTAGGGACAGGGGGGGATAATCAGCCCCAGCATTTT.

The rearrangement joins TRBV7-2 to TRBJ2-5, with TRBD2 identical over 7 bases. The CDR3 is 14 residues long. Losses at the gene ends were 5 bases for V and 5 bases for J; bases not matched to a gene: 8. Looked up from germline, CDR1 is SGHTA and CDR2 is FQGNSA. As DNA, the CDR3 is TGTGCCAGCAGCGCCGGTGGGGGGGTTGAGACCCAGTACTTC. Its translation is CASSAGGGVETQYF. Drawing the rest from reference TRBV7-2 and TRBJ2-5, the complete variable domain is GAGVSQSPSNKVTEKGKDVELRCDPISGHTALYWYRQSLGQGLEFLIYFQGNSAPDKSGLPSDRFSAERTGGSVSTLTIQRTQQEDSAVYLCASSAGGGVETQYFGPGTRLLVL.

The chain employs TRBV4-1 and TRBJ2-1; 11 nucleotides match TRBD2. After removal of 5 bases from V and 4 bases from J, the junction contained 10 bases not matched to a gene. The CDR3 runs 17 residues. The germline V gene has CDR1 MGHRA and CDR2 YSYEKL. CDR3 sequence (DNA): TGCGCCAGCAGCTGGCAACCGGGACTAGCGGTTTACAATGAGCAGTTCTTC. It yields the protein CASSWQPGLAVYNEQFF.

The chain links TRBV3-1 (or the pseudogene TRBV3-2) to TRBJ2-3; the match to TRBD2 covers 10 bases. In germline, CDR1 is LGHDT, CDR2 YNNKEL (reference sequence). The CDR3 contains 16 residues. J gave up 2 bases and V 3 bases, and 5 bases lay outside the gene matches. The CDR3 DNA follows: TGTGCCAGCAGCCACCCCGGGACTAGCGACACAGATACGCAGTATTTT. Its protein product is CASSHPGTSDTDTQYF.